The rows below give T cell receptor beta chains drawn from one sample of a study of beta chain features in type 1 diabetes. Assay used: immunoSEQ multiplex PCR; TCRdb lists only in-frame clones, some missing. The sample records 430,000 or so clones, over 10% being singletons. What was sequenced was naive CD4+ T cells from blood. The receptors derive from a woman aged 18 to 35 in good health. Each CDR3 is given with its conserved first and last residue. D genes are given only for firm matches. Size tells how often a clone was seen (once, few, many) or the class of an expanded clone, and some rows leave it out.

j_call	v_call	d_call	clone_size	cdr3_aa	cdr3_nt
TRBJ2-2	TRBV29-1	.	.	CSVEMGDFTGELFF	TGCAGCGTTGAAATGGGCGACTTCACCGGGGAGCTGTTTTTT
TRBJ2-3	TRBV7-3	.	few	CASSSVSDTQYF	TGTGCCAGCAGCTCGGTTTCAGATACGCAGTATTTT
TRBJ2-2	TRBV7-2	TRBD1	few	CASSPHGTGVTGELFF	TGTGCCAGCAGCCCCCATGGGACAGGGGTCACCGGGGAGCTGTTTTTT
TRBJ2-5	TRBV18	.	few	CASSPGSYQETQYF	TGTGCCAGCTCCCCAGGGTCCTACCAAGAGACCCAGTACTTC
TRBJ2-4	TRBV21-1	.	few	CASGTGRGAKNIQYF	TGTGCCAGCGGAACAGGCCGTGGGGCCAAAAACATTCAGTACTTC
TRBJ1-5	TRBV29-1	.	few	CSVGKGVGQPQHF	TGCAGCGTTGGGAAGGGAGTTGGTCAGCCCCAGCATTTT
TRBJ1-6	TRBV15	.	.	CATSREGWSLSPLHF	TGTGCCACCAGCAGAGAGGGGTGGAGCCTGTCACCCCTCCACTTT
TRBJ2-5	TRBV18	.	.	CASSPRADTTTAQYF	TGTGCCAGCTCACCACGGGCCGATACAACGACGGCCCAGTACTTC
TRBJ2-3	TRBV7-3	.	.	CASSLGYTDTQYF	TGTGCCAGCAGCTTAGGTTACACAGATACGCAGTATTTT
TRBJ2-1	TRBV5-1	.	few	CASSLGGTEYNEQFF	TGCGCCAGCAGCTTAGGCGGGACCGAATACAATGAGCAGTTCTTC
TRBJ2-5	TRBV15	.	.	CATSRRVQETQYF	TGTGCCACCAGCCGCAGGGTCCAAGAGACCCAGTACTTC
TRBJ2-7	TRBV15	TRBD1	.	CATSSGTGAVYEQYF	TGTGCCACCAGCAGTGGGACAGGGGCCGTCTACGAGCAGTACTTC